The entry that follows covers one T cell receptor beta chain sequence. TCRdb's copy holds only in-frame clones and misses some; the assay was immunoSEQ multiplex PCR. The sample lists about 96,000 clones; around 43% were seen once. The record originates from a study of shared clonotypes between healthy human individuals. Trimming cost V 5 bases and J 2 bases; bases outside gene matches: 3. The V gene's germline CDR1 is MDHEN and CDR2 SYDVKM. The CDR3 has 15 amino acids. The specimen sequenced was PBMCs. This clonotype was obtained from a woman aged 40 to 50 in good health. Some clones in this sample may be carry-over from other donors' samples. V and J are TRBV28 and TRBJ1-5; TRBD1 aligns across 10 bases. This CDR3 is CASSGQGGGNQPQHF. Here the CDR3 DNA reads TGTGCCAGCAGTGGACAGGGGGGAGGCAATCAGCCCCAGCATTTT.